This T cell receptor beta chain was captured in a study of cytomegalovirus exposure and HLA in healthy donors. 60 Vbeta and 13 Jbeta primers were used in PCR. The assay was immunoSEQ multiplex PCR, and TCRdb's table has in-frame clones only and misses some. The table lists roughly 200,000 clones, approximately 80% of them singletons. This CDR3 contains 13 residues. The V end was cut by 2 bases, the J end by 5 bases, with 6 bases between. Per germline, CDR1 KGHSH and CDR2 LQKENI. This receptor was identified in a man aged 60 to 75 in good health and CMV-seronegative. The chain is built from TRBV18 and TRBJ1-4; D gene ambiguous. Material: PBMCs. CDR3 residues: CASSPTRNEKLFF. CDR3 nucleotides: TGTGCCAGCTCACCAACGAGAAATGAAAAACTGTTTTTT.